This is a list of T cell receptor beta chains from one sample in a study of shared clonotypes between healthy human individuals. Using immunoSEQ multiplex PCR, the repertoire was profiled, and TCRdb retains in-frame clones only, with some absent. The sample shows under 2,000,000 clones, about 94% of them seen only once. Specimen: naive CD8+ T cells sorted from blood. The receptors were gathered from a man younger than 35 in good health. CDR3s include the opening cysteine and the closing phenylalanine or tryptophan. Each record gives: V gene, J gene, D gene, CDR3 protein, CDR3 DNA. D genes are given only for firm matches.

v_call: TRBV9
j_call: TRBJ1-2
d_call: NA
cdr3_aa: CASSYGTGYGYTF
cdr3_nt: TGTGCCAGCAGCTACGGGACCGGCTATGGCTACACCTTC

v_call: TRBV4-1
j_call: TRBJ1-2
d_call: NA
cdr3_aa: CASSRSKGFSLWVDGYTF
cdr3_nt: TGCGCCAGCAGCCGCAGTAAAGGGTTTTCCCTCTGGGTTGACGGCTACACCTTC

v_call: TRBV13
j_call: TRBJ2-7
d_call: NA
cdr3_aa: CASSGGVAYEQYF
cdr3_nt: TGTGCCAGCTCCGGCGGGGTCGCCTACGAGCAGTACTTC

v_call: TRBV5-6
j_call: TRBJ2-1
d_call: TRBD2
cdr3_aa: CASSLSSGGPSYNEQFF
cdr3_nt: TGTGCCAGCAGCTTGAGCAGCGGGGGGCCTTCCTACAATGAGCAGTTCTTC

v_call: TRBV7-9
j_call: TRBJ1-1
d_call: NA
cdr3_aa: CASSLGDTGMNTEAFF
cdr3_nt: TGTGCCAGCAGCTTAGGGGATACAGGGATGAACACTGAAGCTTTCTTT

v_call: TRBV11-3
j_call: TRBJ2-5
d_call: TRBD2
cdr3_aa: CASSFPRGGEETQYF
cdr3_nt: TGTGCCAGCAGCTTCCCACGGGGGGGGGAAGAGACCCAGTACTTC

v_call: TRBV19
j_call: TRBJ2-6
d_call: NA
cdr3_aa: CASSIAGFGANVLTF
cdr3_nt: TGTGCCAGTAGTATCGCGGGGTTTGGGGCCAACGTCCTGACTTTC

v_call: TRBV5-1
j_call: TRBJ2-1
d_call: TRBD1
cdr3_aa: CASSLGQGAGNEQFF
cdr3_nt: TGCGCCAGCAGCTTGGGACAGGGGGCAGGCAATGAGCAGTTCTTC

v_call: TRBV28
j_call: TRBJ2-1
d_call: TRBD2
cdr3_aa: CASTERLAGGRDEQFF
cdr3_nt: TGTGCCAGCACCGAAAGACTAGCCGGGGGTAGGGATGAGCAGTTCTTC

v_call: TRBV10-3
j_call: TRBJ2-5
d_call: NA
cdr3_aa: CAISGQGWGETQYF
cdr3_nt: TGTGCCATCAGTGGTCAGGGATGGGGAGAGACCCAGTACTTC

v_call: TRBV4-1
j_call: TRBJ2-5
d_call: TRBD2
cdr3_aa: CASSTRLAGGLQETQYF
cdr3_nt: TGCGCCAGCAGCACACGACTAGCGGGGGGGTTACAAGAGACCCAGTACTTC

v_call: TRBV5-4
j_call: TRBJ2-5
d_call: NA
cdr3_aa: CASSLGAEHQETQYF
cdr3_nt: TGTGCCAGCAGCCTCGGAGCAGAACACCAAGAGACCCAGTACTTC

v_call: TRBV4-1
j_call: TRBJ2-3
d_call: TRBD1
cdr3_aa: CASSQTGTGGSHTQYF
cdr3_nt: TGCGCCAGCAGCCAAACCGGGACAGGGGGCAGTCATACGCAGTATTTT

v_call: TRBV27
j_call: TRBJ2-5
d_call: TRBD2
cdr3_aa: CASSPGLVGETQYF
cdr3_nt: TGTGCCAGCAGTCCCGGACTAGTGGGAGAGACCCAGTACTTC

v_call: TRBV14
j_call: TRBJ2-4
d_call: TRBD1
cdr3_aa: CASSHPQGVQNIQYF
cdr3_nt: TGTGCCAGCAGCCACCCACAGGGGGTTCAAAACATTCAGTACTTC

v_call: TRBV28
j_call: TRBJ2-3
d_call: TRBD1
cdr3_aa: CASSPMDRITDTQYF
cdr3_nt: TGTGCCAGCAGTCCGATGGACAGGATCACAGATACGCAGTATTTT

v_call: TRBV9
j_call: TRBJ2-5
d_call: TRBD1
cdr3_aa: CASSPGTGGSYQETQYF
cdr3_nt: TGTGCCAGCAGCCCCGGGACAGGGGGCTCGTACCAAGAGACCCAGTACTTC